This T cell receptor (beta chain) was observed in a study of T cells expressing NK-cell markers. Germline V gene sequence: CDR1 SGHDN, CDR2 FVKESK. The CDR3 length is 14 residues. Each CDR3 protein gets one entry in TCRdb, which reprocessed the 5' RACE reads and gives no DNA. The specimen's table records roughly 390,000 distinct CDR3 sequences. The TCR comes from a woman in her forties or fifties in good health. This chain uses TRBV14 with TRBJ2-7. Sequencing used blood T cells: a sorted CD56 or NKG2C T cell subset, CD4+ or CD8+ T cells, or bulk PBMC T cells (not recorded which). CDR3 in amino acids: CASSVNRWLGEQYF.